This T cell receptor (beta chain) emerged from a study of regulatory T cells in long-lasting Graves disease. Library construction for TCR beta used iRepertoire HTBI primers and Arm-PCR of CDR3 regions. Study processing details: Throughout the samples, researchers identified about 56 TRBV and approximately 15 TRBJ segments. MiXCR, run by TCRdb on the multiplex PCR reads, gives a single entry per CDR3 protein. The V and J calls here are based on TCRdb, not the publication. The table includes about 560,000 distinct CDR3 sequences, 15% to 20% detected once. The table lists this clonotype with many counts. The time point here: newly diagnosed GD, antithyroid drugs for less than 3 months. Generation of the TCR library employed RNA extracted from PBMCs. The ends were cut back, 5 bases at V and 7 bases at J, with 10 bases in the middle. The CDR3 spans 12 residues. Germline V CDR1 and CDR2: SGHAT, FQNNGV. These records were also assigned to another study, of T cells in Graves' hyperthyroidism and ophthalmopathy. From that study: Graves' hyperthyroidism without ophthalmopathy progression within 18 months was termed stable.

The J gene is TRBJ2-3, the V gene TRBV11-2, with D unresolved. Sequenced material: peripheral blood mononuclear cells (PBMCs), taken at new diagnosis, from a patient treated with antithyroid drugs. The receptor's source is a man between 18 and 35 years old with Graves disease. The CDR3 DNA follows: TGTGCCAGCAGCCCTTCCGGGTATACGCAGTATTTT. It encodes CASSPSGYTQYF.